This TCR beta chain came from a study of CXCR3-negative and CXCR3-positive naive CD8 T cells. Preparation of TRB cDNA libraries relied on 5' RACE carrying UMI labels. TCRdb derives one entry per CDR3 protein from the 5' RACE reads, leaving out DNA. This table lists approximately 59,000 distinct CDR3 sequences. CDR1 and CDR2 (germline): SEHNR, FQNEAQ (reference sequence). The CDR3 extends over 13 amino acids. General study findings and limits: A higher hydrophobicity marked the TRB CDR3s of CXCR3-positive naive cells versus CXCR3-negative naive cells. Comparably high diversity was seen in both naive subsets, and much lower diversity in memory CD8+ cells. With respect to TRBV-TRBJ usage, naive CXCR3-negative and CXCR3-positive cells were similar; memory differed.

A word on this clonotype: Its cognate antigen is unknown.

Sample: naive CXCR3+ CD8+ T cells from blood. Subset defined: CD45RO-CCR7+CD27+CD95- naive CD8+ T cells expressing CXCR3 (TNR3+). The chain combines TRBV7-9 with TRBJ2-7; there is no DNA to check the TCRdb D call of TRBD1. The receptor was derived from a human donor in good health. Some clones in this sample may be carry-over from other donors' samples. CDR3 sequence reads: CASSSGQGHEQYF.